The 25 T cell receptor beta chains in this list originate from one sample, sequenced in a study of cytomegalovirus exposure and HLA in healthy donors. Use of 60 Vbeta and 13 Jbeta primers characterized the PCR. Produced via immunoSEQ multiplex PCR; TCRdb's table is partial and in-frame only. The sample lists about 150,000 clones, 72% occurring once. Material: PBMCs. The receptor set was obtained from a man aged 35-49 years in good health and CMV-seronegative.

The chain recombines TRBV11-2 with TRBJ2-7; 11 nucleotides line up with TRBD2. Germline V CDR1 and CDR2: SGHAT, FQNNGV. V lost 4 bases to trimming and J lost 7 bases; unmatched junction nucleotides: 9. The CDR3 covers 15 residues. CDR3: CASSSPSGRPREQYF. The CDR3 DNA sequence: TGTGCCAGCAGCTCCCCTAGCGGGAGGCCACGAGAGCAGTACTTC.

V usage is TRBV10-2 and J usage is TRBJ2-5; TRBD1 matches 7 bases. CDR3 size: 15 residues. Germline lookup yields CDR1 WSHSY and CDR2 SAAADI. The junction had 8 bases not matched to a gene; V was cut back by 2 bases and J by 5 bases. Written as DNA, the CDR3 is TGCGCCAGCAGTGAGGGAGACAGGGTTGGGGAGACCCAGTACTTC. It codes for CASSEGDRVGETQYF.

There are a few counts of this clone. The rearrangement links TRBV15 to TRBJ1-3; possible D gene TRBD1, 6 bases. The CDR3 sequence is 14 residues long. The V end lost 1 base, the J end lost 2 bases, and 6 bases lay between the germline ends. The germline CDR1 and CDR2 sequences are LNHNV and YYDKDF (reference sequence). For the CDR3, the DNA is TGTGCCACCAGCAGAGCAGGGGCTGGAAACACCATATATTTT. This sequence encodes CATSRAGAGNTIYF.

J is TRBJ2-5 and V is TRBV2; 8 nucleotides line up with TRBD2. CDR1 is SNHLY, CDR2 FYNNEI, per germline. The length of the CDR3 is 17 residues. Losses at the gene ends were 4 bases for V and 1 base for J; bases not matched to a gene: 11. The CDR3 DNA is TGTGCCAGCAGTGCTAAGCGGGGGCCCCCGGGCCAAGAGACCCAGTACTTC. Translating gives CASSAKRGPPGQETQYF.

The CDR3 region is CASSHGTGVANSPLHF. For the CDR3, the DNA is TGCGCCAGCAGCCACGGGACAGGGGTTGCGAATTCACCCCTCCACTTT. The chain joins TRBV4-1 to TRBJ1-6, with 10 bases fitting TRBD1. The ends lost 3 bases at V and 7 bases at J; junction bases unmatched: 6. The length of the CDR3 is 16 residues. Germline V lookup: CDR1 MGHRA, CDR2 YSYEKL.

This sequence joins TRBV30 and TRBJ1-2; 7 positions match TRBD1. Germline V gene data show CDR1 as GTSNPN and CDR2 as SVGIG (reference sequence). The length of the CDR3 is 13 residues. The V and J ends lost 2 bases and 5 bases, in that order; junction bases with no gene match: 5. As DNA, the CDR3 is TGTGCCTGGAGTAAAGACAGGGAGTATGGCTACACCTTC. It is translated as CAWSKDREYGYTF.

Regarding this clone: The junction shows a germline mismatch at one end, possibly a read error. This rearrangement joins TRBV6-5 to TRBJ1-5; D is unresolved. The germline gives CDR1 MNHEY, CDR2 SVGAGI. The CDR3 length is 14 residues. The CDR3 is CASSYRASNQPQNF. Here the CDR3 DNA reads TGTGCCAGCAGCTACAGAGCTAGCAATCAGCCCCAGAATTTT.

The chain is built from TRBV5-8 and TRBJ1-1; 9 bases line up with TRBD1. This CDR3 spans 14 amino acids. The germline CDR1 and CDR2 sequences are SGHTS and YDEGEE. Unmatched junction bases numbered 9, after V lost 4 bases and J lost 8 bases. The CDR3 DNA reads TGTGCCAGCAGCCCCTTACCCGGACAGGGGGAAGCTTTCTTT. Encoded protein: CASSPLPGQGEAFF.

This clone was recorded a few times. This sequence joins TRBV29-1 and TRBJ1-1; D remains ambiguous. V was cut by 5 bases and J by 3 bases, with 10 bases left in between. The CDR3 sequence is 12 residues long. Germline-derived CDR1 and CDR2 are SQVTM and ANQGSEA. CDR3 DNA sequence: TGCAGCGTTTTCACGGAGTACACTGAAGCTTTCTTT. It translates to CSVFTEYTEAFF.

The chain couples TRBV6-5 to TRBJ2-3, with D possibly being TRBD2 (5 bases). The CDR3 is 15 residues long. V lost 3 bases to trimming and J lost 2 bases, with 12 bases between them. The germline V gene encodes CDR1 MNHEY and CDR2 SVGAGI. Here the CDR3 DNA reads TGTGCCAGCAGTTATAGTCGGGGTTCCACAGATACGCAGTATTTT. Its protein product is CASSYSRGSTDTQYF.

The chain is built from TRBV5-1 and TRBJ2-2; 8 nucleotides align to TRBD1. Germline values: CDR1 SGHRS, CDR2 YFSETQ. CDR3 size: 18 residues. V gave up 4 bases and J gave up 3 bases; unmatched junction bases: 14. For the CDR3, the DNA is TGCGCCAGCAGCGTCAACAACAAAACAGGGGGTGACACCGGGGAGCTGTTTTTT. Its translation: CASSVNNKTGGDTGELFF. The complete variable domain, with remaining parts taken from reference TRBV5-1 and TRBJ2-2, reads KAGVTQTPRYLIKTRGQQVTLSCSPISGHRSVSWYQQTPGQGLQFLFEYFSETQRNKGNFPGRFSGRQFSNSRSEMNVSTLELGDSALYLCASSVNNKTGGDTGELFFGEGSRLTVL.

The rearrangement uses TRBV6-5 and TRBJ2-3; possibly TRBD1 for D (5 bases). The CDR3 runs 15 residues. V was pared by 2 bases and J by 6 bases, with 15 bases between. Germline CDR1 and CDR2: MNHEY and SVGAGI. CDR3 bases: TGTGCCAGCAGTTACCGTGGACACCCGAGGGATACGCAGTATTTT. Translation gives CASSYRGHPRDTQYF.

This clone turned up a few times. The chain links TRBV7-3 to TRBJ1-6; TRBD1 is a possible D gene (6 bases). Per germline, CDR1 SGHTA and CDR2 FQGTGA. The V gene lost 1 base and the J gene lost 8 bases, with 18 bases spanning the gap. CDR3 size: 17 residues. CDR3 sequence: CASSLMGPGVLDSPLHF. In DNA, the CDR3 is TGTGCCAGCAGCTTAATGGGGCCAGGGGTTTTGGATTCACCCCTCCACTTT.

A single count supports this clone. V usage is TRBV12-5 and J usage is TRBJ2-5, with 8 bases lining up with TRBD2. Germline V lookup: CDR1 LGHNT, CDR2 FRNRAP. After removal of 6 bases from V and 5 bases from J, the junction contained 14 bases not matched to a gene. The CDR3 consists of 16 residues. CDR3 in amino acids: CASGPPGLATGETQYF. For the CDR3, the DNA is TGTGCTAGTGGACCGCCTGGACTAGCCACAGGGGAGACCCAGTACTTC.

The chain has TRBV6-1 and TRBJ2-6, with TRBD2 as a possible D gene (5 bases). Germline CDR1 MNHNS, CDR2 SASEGT. This CDR3 spans 20 amino acids. Trimming left V 1 base short and J 0 bases short, with 19 bases between. The CDR3 DNA sequence: TGTGCCAGCAGTGAAGGTTTGGTCCCCCGCGGGTTCTCTGGGGCCAACGTCCTGACTTTC. Translating it yields CASSEGLVPRGFSGANVLTF.

V gene TRBV6-4 combines with J gene TRBJ2-1; the D gene is possibly TRBD2 (6 bases). V was trimmed by 2 bases and J by 0 bases, leaving 11 bases between them. Germline CDR1 is MRHNA and CDR2 is SNTAGT. The CDR3 covers 16 residues. The chain's CDR3 is CASSDRRGSSYNEQFF. As DNA, the CDR3 is TGTGCCAGCAGTGACCGGAGGGGAAGCTCCTACAATGAGCAGTTCTTC.

The chain recombines TRBV27 with TRBJ2-3, with D possibly matching TRBD1 (6 bases). This CDR3 contains 14 residues. Germline V CDR1 and CDR2: MNHEY, SMNVEV (reference sequence). Here the CDR3 reads CGLALGGRTDTQYF. Here the CDR3 DNA reads TGTGGCTTAGCCCTAGGGGGTCGCACAGATACGCAGTATTTT.

The chain employs TRBV4-1 and TRBJ1-6; maybe TRBD1 (5 bases). The CDR3 covers 17 residues. The V and J ends lost 4 bases and 0 bases respectively, with 13 bases between them. Per germline, CDR1 MGHRA and CDR2 YSYEKL. CDR3 sequence: CASSPRQGGSYNSPLHF. The CDR3 region has the DNA TGCGCCAGCAGCCCGCGGCAGGGTGGCTCCTATAATTCACCCCTCCACTTT.

The chain is built from TRBV6-6 and TRBJ2-7; TRBD2 matches 9 bases. V lost 4 bases, J lost 6 bases, and 7 bases stayed unmatched. CDR3 size: 14 residues. Germline lookup yields CDR1 MNHNY and CDR2 SVGAGI (reference sequence). CDR3: CASSSTSGPSEQYF. The CDR3 DNA reads as TGTGCCAGCAGTTCGACTAGCGGACCCTCCGAGCAGTACTTC.

The rearrangement uses TRBV2 and TRBJ2-7; 7 positions agree with TRBD1. V lost 5 bases to trimming and J lost 3 bases; unmatched junction nucleotides: 4. CDR1 SNHLY and CDR2 FYNNEI come from the germline V gene. CDR3 length: 13 amino acids. The CDR3 loop is CASSTTGSYEQYF. The CDR3 nucleotides are TGTGCCAGCAGTACGACAGGGAGCTACGAGCAGTACTTC.

This chain joins TRBV25-1 and TRBJ2-2; 9 nucleotides line up with TRBD1. This CDR3 spans 16 amino acids. V lost 3 bases and J lost 2; bases outside the gene matches: 4. Germline values: CDR1 MGHDK, CDR2 SYGVNS. This CDR3 is CASSEPGQGNTGELFF. The CDR3 DNA reads TGTGCCAGCAGTGAGCCGGGACAGGGCAACACCGGGGAGCTGTTTTTT.

The chain is built from TRBV30 and TRBJ1-1; D is undetermined. Trimming left V 0 bases short and J 5 bases short, with 16 bases between. The CDR3 extends over 15 amino acids. Germline CDR1 GTSNPN, CDR2 SVGIG (reference sequence). The CDR3 DNA reads TGTGCCTGGAGTGTAGCAACGGCGGTGTGGACTGAAGCTTTCTTT. It is translated as CAWSVATAVWTEAFF.

This chain links TRBV5-1 with TRBJ1-1, with a weak D call TRBD1 (5 bases). In germline, CDR1 is SGHRS, CDR2 YFSETQ. CDR3 length: 15 residues. Trimming removed 2 bases at V and 0 bases at J, with 11 bases between. Here the CDR3 DNA reads TGCGCCAGCAGCTTTCAGGGTTCCATGAACACTGAAGCTTTCTTT. Encoded protein: CASSFQGSMNTEAFF.

The rearrangement joins TRBV19 to TRBJ1-2; D is unclear. CDR1 LNHDA and CDR2 SQIVND come from the germline V gene (reference sequence). CDR3 size: 13 residues. The V gene lost 2 bases and the J gene lost 4 bases, with 8 bases spanning the gap. Here the CDR3 reads CASSISASYGYTF. The DNA for the CDR3 is TGTGCCAGTAGTATAAGTGCCAGCTATGGCTACACCTTC. The whole variable domain, filled in from reference TRBV19 and TRBJ1-2, reads DGGITQSPKYLFRKEGQNVTLSCEQNLNHDAMYWYRQDPGQGLRLIYYSQIVNDFQKGDIAEGYSVSREKKESFPLTVTSAQKNPTAFYLCASSISASYGYTFGSGTRLTVV.

The rearrangement uses TRBV7-9 and TRBJ2-1; 9 nucleotides agree with TRBD1. The CDR3 consists of 18 residues. From germline, CDR1 is SEHNR and CDR2 FQNEAQ (reference sequence). V gave up 2 bases and J gave up 0 bases; unmatched junction bases: 8. The CDR3 loop reads CASSLPRTGASSYNEQFF. CDR3 DNA: TGTGCCAGCAGCTTACCTAGGACAGGGGCTAGCTCCTACAATGAGCAGTTCTTC.